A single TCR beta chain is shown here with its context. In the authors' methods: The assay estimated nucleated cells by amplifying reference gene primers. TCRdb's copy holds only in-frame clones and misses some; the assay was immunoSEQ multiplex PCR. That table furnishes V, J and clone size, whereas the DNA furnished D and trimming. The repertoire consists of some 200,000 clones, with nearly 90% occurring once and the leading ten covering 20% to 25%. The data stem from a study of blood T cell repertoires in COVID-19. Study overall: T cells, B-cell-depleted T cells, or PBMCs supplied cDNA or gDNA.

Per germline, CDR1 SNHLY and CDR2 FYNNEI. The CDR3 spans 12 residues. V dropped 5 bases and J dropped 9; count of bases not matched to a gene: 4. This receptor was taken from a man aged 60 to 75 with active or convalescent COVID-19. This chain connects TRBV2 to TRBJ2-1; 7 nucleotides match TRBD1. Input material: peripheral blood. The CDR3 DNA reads TGTGCCAGCAGTCTTAACAGGGGTGAGCAGTTCTTC. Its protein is CASSLNRGEQFF.